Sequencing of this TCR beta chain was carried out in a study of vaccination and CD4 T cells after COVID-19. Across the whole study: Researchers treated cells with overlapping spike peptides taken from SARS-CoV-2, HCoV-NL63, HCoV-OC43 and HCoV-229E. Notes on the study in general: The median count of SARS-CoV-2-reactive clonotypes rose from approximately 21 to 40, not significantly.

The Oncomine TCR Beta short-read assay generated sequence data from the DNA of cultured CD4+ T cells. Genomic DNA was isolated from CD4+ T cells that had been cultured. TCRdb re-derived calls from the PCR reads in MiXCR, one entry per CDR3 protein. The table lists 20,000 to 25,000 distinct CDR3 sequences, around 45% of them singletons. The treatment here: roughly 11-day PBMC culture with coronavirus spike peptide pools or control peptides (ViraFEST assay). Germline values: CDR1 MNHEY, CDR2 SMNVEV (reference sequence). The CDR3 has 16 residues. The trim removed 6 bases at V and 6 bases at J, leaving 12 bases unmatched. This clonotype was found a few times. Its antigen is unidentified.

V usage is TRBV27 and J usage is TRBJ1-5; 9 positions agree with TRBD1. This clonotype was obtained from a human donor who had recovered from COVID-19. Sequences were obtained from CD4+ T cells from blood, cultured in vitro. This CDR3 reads CASSETGTGRRQPQHF. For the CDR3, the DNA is TGTGCCAGCAGCGAGACGGGGACAGGGAGACGTCAGCCCCAGCATTTT.